One and the same sample provided the 19 T cell receptor beta chains below, sequenced in a study of T cell repertoires in cytomegalovirus infection. TCRdb re-derived calls from the reads in MiXCR, one entry per CDR3 protein. The sample yields 500,000 to 600,000 distinct CDR3 sequences, more than 15% seen once. Sequencing was done on a sample of CD8+ T cells from PBMCs. The receptor set was obtained from a human donor in good health (CMV status not recorded). Some clones in this sample may be carry-over from other donors' samples.

This clonotype turned up a few times. This chain joins TRBV28 and TRBJ1-2; D gene uncertain. Trimming pared 6 bases from V and 1 base from J, leaving 9 bases between. Germline V gives CDR1 MDHEN, CDR2 SYDVKM. There are 13 residues in the CDR3. CDR3 nucleotide sequence: TGTGCCAGCAGCGCTAATTTTAACTATGGCTACACCTTC. This encodes CASSANFNYGYTF.

This chain connects TRBV27 to TRBJ2-1; D might be TRBD2 (8 bases). The length of the CDR3 is 15 residues. In germline, CDR1 is MNHEY, CDR2 SMNVEV (reference sequence). Trimming pared 2 bases from V and 7 bases from J, leaving 15 bases between. The CDR3 DNA is TGTGCCAGCAGTTTAAACGGGAGGGGGCGGAATGAGCAGTTCTTC. This translates into CASSLNGRGRNEQFF.

This clonotype came up many times. The V call is TRBV5-4, the J call TRBJ1-1; D is undetermined. V lost 0 bases and J lost 2, with 14 bases in between. CDR1 is SGHNT and CDR2 is YYREEE in the germline V gene (reference sequence). CDR3 length: 16 amino acids. CDR3 in DNA: TGTGCCAGCAGCTTGGATGGGGATCTAGGAAACACTGAAGCTTTCTTT. Amino acid sequence: CASSLDGDLGNTEAFF.

There are many counts of this clonotype. V and J are TRBV7-9 and TRBJ1-1; tentative D call: TRBD1 (5 bases). Trimming pared 7 bases from V and 5 bases from J, leaving 26 bases between. This CDR3 spans 17 amino acids. The germline V gene encodes CDR1 SEHNR and CDR2 FQNEAQ (reference sequence). The CDR3 sequence: CASISRVGAPSGTEAFF. In DNA, the CDR3 is TGTGCCAGCATCTCTCGGGTTGGGGCCCCGTCGGGGACTGAAGCTTTCTTT.

This clonotype was observed a handful of times. The chain combines TRBV5-1 with TRBJ1-4; D not resolved. V was pared by 0 bases and J by 5 bases, with 11 bases between. This CDR3 is 15 amino acids long. From germline, CDR1 is SGHRS and CDR2 YFSETQ. The CDR3 nucleotides read TGCGCCAGCAGCTTGGAGGGCCAGACCAATGAAAAACTGTTTTTT. The encoded protein is CASSLEGQTNEKLFF. Variable domain in full (rest from reference TRBV5-1 and TRBJ1-4): KAGVTQTPRYLIKTRGQQVTLSCSPISGHRSVSWYQQTPGQGLQFLFEYFSETQRNKGNFPGRFSGRQFSNSRSEMNVSTLELGDSALYLCASSLEGQTNEKLFFGSGTQLSVL.

This clonotype occurred a few times. The chain carries TRBV11-2 and TRBJ2-3; D is ambiguous. The CDR3 runs to 17 residues. In germline, CDR1 is SGHAT, CDR2 FQNNGV. Trimming took 1 base from V and 6 from J, leaving 20 bases between them. CDR3 region: CASSLVPGPQHGDTQYF. CDR3 nucleotides: TGTGCCAGCAGCTTAGTCCCCGGCCCTCAACACGGGGATACGCAGTATTTT.

This clonotype was counted between two and nine times. V gene TRBV7-4 combines with J gene TRBJ2-4; TRBD2 is a possible D gene (5 bases). Germline CDR1 SGHVT, CDR2 SQSDAQ. V was clipped by 5 bases and J by 0 bases, with 11 bases between them. The CDR3 contains 15 residues. CDR3 loop: CASSPRRGAKNIQYF. DNA for the CDR3: TGTGCCAGCAGCCCCCGACGGGGAGCCAAAAACATTCAGTACTTC.

The J gene is TRBJ2-7, the V gene TRBV7-9, with no clear D. The CDR3 is 14 amino acids. CDR1 and CDR2 (germline): SEHNR, FQNEAQ (reference sequence). Trimming removed 2 bases at V and 2 bases at J, with 10 bases between. The CDR3 protein is CASSLPRRPYEQYF. CDR3 nucleotides: TGTGCCAGCAGCTTACCTCGGCGCCCCTACGAGCAGTACTTC.

The table lists this clonotype with many counts. The chain employs TRBV5-1 and TRBJ1-1; D remains unclear. Germline assignment: CDR1 SGHRS and CDR2 YFSETQ. The CDR3 runs 14 residues. The V end was cut by 4 bases, the J end by 2 bases, with 12 bases between. The CDR3 region has the DNA TGCGCCAGCAGCCGACCCGGGTTCAACACTGAAGCTTTCTTT. Translation: CASSRPGFNTEAFF.

This clonotype showed up many times. This chain uses TRBV7-6 with TRBJ2-7, with 7 positions matching TRBD2. The junction had 6 bases not matched to a gene; V was cut back by 5 bases and J by 5 bases. In germline, CDR1 is SGHVS, CDR2 FNYEAQ. The CDR3 consists of 13 residues. The CDR3 coding sequence is TGTGCCAGCAGCCCGGGGGGAGGGAACGAGCAGTACTTC. Translation: CASSPGGGNEQYF.

The chain uses TRBV9 and TRBJ2-7; TRBD2 agrees at 7 bases. The CDR3 consists of 16 residues. Trimming at V came to 4 bases and at J to 2 bases, leaving 12 bases not matched to a gene. Per the germline V gene, CDR1 is SGDLS and CDR2 is YYNGEE. The CDR3 reads CASSPRWGGLTYEQYF. Written as DNA, the CDR3 is TGTGCCAGCAGCCCCCGATGGGGAGGGTTAACCTACGAGCAGTACTTC.

The chain couples TRBV24-1 to TRBJ2-1; TRBD2 agrees at 8 bases. Trimming removed 4 bases from V and 2 bases from J; junction bases left unmatched: 3. This CDR3 comprises 15 residues. Per germline, CDR1 KGHDR and CDR2 SFDVKD. DNA for the CDR3: TGTGCCACCAGTGACACGGGAGGGACCTACAATGAGCAGTTCTTC. This gives the protein CATSDTGGTYNEQFF.

CDR3 loop: CASSQDEVGNEQFF. The CDR3 nucleotides read TGTGCCAGCAGCCAAGACGAGGTTGGTAATGAGCAGTTCTTC. The chain carries TRBV3-1 and TRBJ2-1; D not certain. V lost 0 bases to trimming and J lost 7 bases, with 10 bases between them. Germline CDR1 and CDR2: LGHDT and YNNKEL (reference sequence). The CDR3 extends over 14 amino acids.

This clonotype was seen many times. The chain recombines TRBV7-8 with TRBJ2-1; no clear D gene. Germline V lookup: CDR1 SGHVS, CDR2 FQNEAQ. V lost 5 bases and J lost 12, with 14 bases in between. The CDR3 runs 12 residues. The CDR3 spells CASSDDRSAQFF. CDR3 coding DNA: TGTGCCAGCAGCGACGATCGGAGCGCGCAGTTCTTC. The entire variable domain, with the rest obtained from reference TRBV7-8 and TRBJ2-1, is as follows: GAGVSQSPRYKVAKRGQDVALRCDPISGHVSLFWYQQALGQGPEFLTYFQNEAQLDKSGLPSDRFFAERPEGSVSTLKIQRTQQEDSAVYLCASSDDRSAQFFGPGTRLTVL.

This clonotype was recorded at least ten times. The chain uses TRBV7-9 and TRBJ2-1; no reliable D call. There are 13 residues in the CDR3. V was pared by 1 base and J by 6 bases, with 7 bases between. Germline V CDR1 and CDR2: SEHNR, FQNEAQ (reference sequence). CDR3: CASSLGGANEQFF. CDR3 nucleotides: TGTGCCAGCAGCTTAGGGGGTGCCAATGAGCAGTTCTTC.

In its sample, this clonotype was seen a few times. The rearrangement joins TRBV5-6 to TRBJ2-1; 7 bases are shared with TRBD2. This CDR3 spans 16 amino acids. Germline lookup yields CDR1 SGHDT and CDR2 YYEEEE. Losses at the gene ends were 5 bases for V and 4 bases for J; bases not matched to a gene: 12. The CDR3 protein is CASRDYRDYPYNEQFF. CDR3 nucleotide sequence: TGTGCCAGCAGAGATTACCGGGACTACCCATACAATGAGCAGTTCTTC.

This clonotype turned up a few times. CDR3 residues: CASSFSFPFGDEQFF. CDR3 DNA sequence: TGTGCCAGCAGTTTTTCCTTTCCTTTCGGCGATGAGCAGTTCTTC. V and J are TRBV27 and TRBJ2-1; no clear D gene. The CDR3 totals 15 residues. CDR1 is MNHEY and CDR2 is SMNVEV in the germline V gene (reference sequence). V lost 3 bases, J lost 8 bases, and 17 bases lay in between.

This chain connects TRBV28 to TRBJ2-7, with a weak D call TRBD1 (6 bases). Germline CDR1 MDHEN, CDR2 SYDVKM. V was shortened by 7 bases and J by 2 bases, with 12 bases between the two germline ends. The CDR3 extends over 13 amino acids. The CDR3 protein is CASKGVTPYEQYF. In nucleotides, the CDR3 is TGTGCCAGCAAGGGGGTGACCCCCTACGAGCAGTACTTC.

This clonotype was picked up many times. The chain carries TRBV6-6 and TRBJ2-2, with 10 positions matching TRBD1. Germline V CDR1 and CDR2: MNHNY, SVGAGI (reference sequence). There are 15 residues in the CDR3. V was pared by 6 bases and J by 4 bases, with 5 bases of the junction left unmatched. The CDR3 reads CASRERDRGTGELFF. DNA of the CDR3: TGTGCCAGCAGGGAACGGGACAGGGGCACCGGGGAGCTGTTTTTT.